The rows below give T cell receptor beta chains drawn from one sample of a study of CD8+ T cells in alopecia areata. Here immunoSEQ multiplex PCR was the method, and the copy in TCRdb shows in-frame clones only, minus some. The sample carries approximately 90,000 clones, about two thirds recorded once. The material was CD8+ T cells sorted from blood, obtained at roughly week 45, from a patient treated with tofacitinib. Receptors were obtained from a human donor with alopecia areata. Each CDR3 is given with its conserved first and last residue. The D gene is left open where the match is weak. Only some rows state a clone size, as once, few, many or a class for expanded clones.

>TRBJ1-1|-|-|TRBV6-5
CASSSWSFDTEAFF
TGTGCCAGCAGTTCCTGGAGTTTCGACACTGAAGCTTTCTTT
>TRBJ1-2|-|TRBD1|TRBV5-1
CASRTGFRPNYGYTF
TGCGCCAGCAGGACAGGGTTCAGACCTAACTATGGCTACACCTTC
>TRBJ1-1|-|TRBD1|TRBV7-9
CASSIDRDEAFF
TGTGCCAGCAGCATCGACAGGGATGAAGCTTTCTTT
>TRBJ2-7|-|-|TRBV9
CASSVGTSYEQYF
TGTGCCAGCAGCGTAGGAACTTCCTACGAGCAGTACTTC
>TRBJ2-1|-|-|TRBV11-2
CASSLASSRGEGNEQFF
TGTGCCAGCAGCTTAGCGAGTTCGCGGGGAGAGGGGAATGAGCAGTTCTTC
>TRBJ2-4|few|-|TRBV29-1
CSVVGNIQYF
TGCAGCGTTGTGGGAAACATTCAGTACTTC
>TRBJ1-1|-|-|TRBV6-6
CASTMTDQAFF
TGTGCCAGCACCATGACAGATCAAGCTTTCTTT
>TRBJ1-1|-|-|TRBV5-6
CASILQGQANTEAFF
TGTGCCAGCATCCTTCAAGGACAAGCTAACACTGAAGCTTTCTTT
>TRBJ2-7|once|-|TRBV29-1
CSVGYDYEQYF
TGCAGCGTTGGATACGACTACGAGCAGTACTTC
>TRBJ2-7|-|-|TRBV18
CASSPRGDPYEQYF
TGTGCCAGCTCACCTCGAGGGGACCCCTACGAGCAGTACTTC
>TRBJ1-1|-|-|TRBV10-3
CAMSEVKNTEAFF
TGTGCCATGAGTGAGGTTAAGAACACTGAAGCTTTCTTT
>TRBJ1-1|few|-|TRBV27
CASSPANLLGPRPNTEAFF
TGTGCCAGCAGTCCTGCGAACCTCTTGGGCCCTCGACCGAACACTGAAGCTTTCTTT
>TRBJ2-3|-|TRBD2|TRBV5-4
CASSLAPGGSTDTQYF
TGTGCCAGCAGCTTGGCCCCGGGGGGAAGCACAGATACGCAGTATTTT
>TRBJ2-1|once|-|TRBV29-1
CSVEDPGYNEQFF
TGCAGCGTTGAAGATCCAGGGTACAATGAGCAGTTCTTC
>TRBJ2-7|few|-|TRBV13
CASSTRTVSYEQYF
TGTGCCAGCAGCACGCGGACTGTCTCCTACGAGCAGTACTTC
>TRBJ2-7|few|TRBD1|TRBV29-1
CSVAVLHTGTGTYEQYF
TGCAGCGTTGCTGTCCTTCATACCGGGACAGGAACCTACGAGCAGTACTTC
>TRBJ2-7|-|-|TRBV4-3
CASSQGAGDYEQYF
TGCGCCAGCAGCCAAGGGGCAGGGGACTACGAGCAGTACTTC
>TRBJ2-5|once|TRBD2|TRBV7-8
CASSPSRGVGETQYF
TGTGCCAGCAGCCCAAGCCGGGGGGTCGGGGAGACCCAGTACTTC
>TRBJ1-2|-|TRBD1|TRBV10-2
CASSGGTGDGYTF
TGCGCCAGCAGTGGTGGGACAGGGGATGGCTACACCTTC
>TRBJ1-2|-|-|TRBV9
CASSVGGNYGYTF
TGTGCCAGCAGCGTAGGAGGGAACTATGGCTACACCTTC
>TRBJ1-2|-|-|TRBV7-9
CASSFSGYYGYTF
TGTGCCAGCAGCTTCAGCGGCTACTATGGCTACACCTTC
>TRBJ2-7|-|TRBD2|TRBV19
CASSMSGGTSYEQYF
TGTGCCAGTAGTATGAGCGGGGGGACCTCCTACGAGCAGTACTTC
>TRBJ1-1|once|-|TRBV30
CAWSVGQIEAFF
TGTGCCTGGAGCGTTGGACAGATTGAAGCTTTCTTT
>TRBJ2-3|-|TRBD2|TRBV7-2
CASSPGRERGGRDTQYF
TGTGCCAGCAGCCCAGGCAGAGAGCGGGGGGGCCGGGATACGCAGTATTTT
>TRBJ2-2|-|-|TRBV29-1
CSGGHLANTGELFF
TGCAGCGGAGGACACCTCGCGAACACCGGGGAGCTGTTTTTT
>TRBJ1-4|-|TRBD1|TRBV13
CASSGTGPNEKLFF
TGTGCCAGCAGCGGGACAGGGCCTAATGAAAAACTGTTTTTT
>TRBJ2-7|-|-|TRBV11-2
CASSSTVDYEQYF
TGTGCCAGCAGCTCGACAGTGGACTACGAGCAGTACTTC
>TRBJ2-2|-|TRBD1|TRBV30
CAWNPGQGAGELFF
TGTGCCTGGAACCCCGGACAGGGGGCCGGGGAGCTGTTTTTT
>TRBJ2-7|-|TRBD2|TRBV27
CASSFLAGAGEQYF
TGTGCCAGCAGTTTTCTAGCGGGGGCGGGCGAGCAGTACTTC
>TRBJ1-5|-|-|TRBV7-8
CASSTRRDQPQHF
TGTGCCAGCAGCACCAGACGGGATCAGCCCCAGCATTTT
>TRBJ1-5|few|-|TRBV4-3
CASSQGNQPQHF
TGCGCCAGCAGCCAAGGAAATCAGCCCCAGCATTTT
>TRBJ2-1|-|-|TRBV15
CATREPTYNEQFF
TGTGCCACCAGAGAGCCCACTTACAATGAGCAGTTCTTC
>TRBJ2-5|-|-|TRBV5-1
CASSTRAEETQYF
TGCGCCAGCAGCACCCGGGCTGAAGAGACCCAGTACTTC
>TRBJ2-1|-|-|TRBV29-1
CSVEGVVAVNEQFF
TGCAGCGTTGAAGGGGTAGTGGCCGTCAATGAGCAGTTCTTC
>TRBJ1-2|-|-|TRBV4-3
CASSHRIQAGYTF
TGCGCCAGCAGTCACCGTATACAGGCGGGCTACACCTTC
>TRBJ1-2|-|-|TRBV30
CAWSDNVGYTF
TGTGCCTGGAGTGATAATGTTGGCTACACCTTC
>TRBJ1-2|once|TRBD1|TRBV2
CASSGTGSGGYTF
TGTGCCAGCAGTGGGACAGGGTCAGGTGGCTACACCTTC
>TRBJ2-1|-|-|TRBV7-6
CASSLGAVSLDEQFF
TGTGCCAGCAGCTTAGGAGCCGTCTCTCTCGATGAGCAGTTCTTC
>TRBJ2-7|-|-|TRBV30
CAWGDVGEQYF
TGTGCCTGGGGGGATGTGGGCGAGCAGTACTTC
>TRBJ1-2|-|-|TRBV29-1
CSVYGSEDYGYTF
TGCAGCGTATATGGGTCGGAGGACTATGGCTACACCTTC
>TRBJ1-1|-|-|TRBV13
CASSLFLEGSDTEAFF
TGTGCCAGCAGCTTATTCTTGGAGGGCTCGGACACTGAAGCTTTCTTT
>TRBJ2-1|few|-|TRBV7-2
CASSSELNEQFF
TGTGCCAGCAGCTCGGAACTCAATGAGCAGTTCTTC
>TRBJ1-1|-|-|TRBV30
CAWSSLMNTEAFF
TGTGCCTGGAGTAGCCTTATGAACACTGAAGCTTTCTTT
>TRBJ2-1|-|TRBD2|TRBV2
CASGNSGDDEQFF
TGTGCCAGCGGAAATAGCGGGGACGATGAGCAGTTCTTC
>TRBJ1-5|-|TRBD1|TRBV29-1
CSVRDSQDVFGNQPQHF
TGCAGCGTCCGGGACAGCCAAGACGTTTTCGGCAATCAGCCCCAGCATTTT
>TRBJ2-6|-|TRBD1|TRBV10-1
CASSSGQGLSGANVLTF
TGCGCCAGCAGTTCAGGACAGGGACTCTCTGGGGCCAACGTCCTGACTTTC
>TRBJ1-1|-|-|TRBV13
CASSLIREGSDTEAFF
TGTGCCAGCAGCTTAATTAGGGAGGGGTCGGACACTGAAGCTTTCTTT
>TRBJ2-7|-|-|TRBV27
CASSFSVGERGYEQYF
TGTGCCAGCAGTTTCTCCGTGGGGGAAAGGGGATACGAGCAGTACTTC
>TRBJ1-5|-|TRBD1|TRBV7-3
CASSLVFRLGQGNSNQPQHF
TGTGCCAGCAGCTTAGTGTTTCGGCTGGGACAGGGGAATAGCAATCAGCCCCAGCATTTT
>TRBJ1-2|-|-|TRBV7-8
CASSPPRSADYGYTF
TGTGCCAGCAGCCCCCCCCGCAGTGCGGACTATGGCTACACCTTC
>TRBJ1-2|-|TRBD1|TRBV28
CASVEQGNDGYTF
TGTGCCAGCGTCGAACAGGGGAACGATGGCTACACCTTC
>TRBJ1-2|once|TRBD1|TRBV5-1
CASSRGTGGGSANYGYTF
TGCGCCAGCAGCCGTGGGACAGGGGGCGGGTCCGCTAACTATGGCTACACCTTC